The T cell receptor (beta chain) under discussion was sequenced for a study of cytomegalovirus exposure and HLA in healthy donors (dated by TCRdb to about 2017). About the study as a whole: According to a later analysis, one platform produced both the roughly 130 validation repertoires and the 550 to 800 repertoires of the first cohort. The study was designed to test whether signatures of past pathogen exposure could be identified by cataloging public T cell receptors. In addition to the first cohort of approximately 650 subjects, a separate validation cohort of under 150 different subjects was used. High-throughput TCR immunosequencing, statistical association of individual TCRs with disease status, and machine learning were combined to predict cytomegalovirus infection status. Paper-wide results and their limitations: All 120 or so repertoires were used to score co-occurrence in the validation cohort in a later analysis, because that analysis had no HLA typing for the cohort. The classifier was reported to diagnose cytomegalovirus status with high specificity and sensitivity in both the original cohort and the validation cohort. In a later analysis, TCRs clustered in the first cohort were found to also tend to co-occur in the 130 or so validation repertoires, with about 93% of cluster scores above 0. The study gave a list of some 150 TCR beta chains associated with cytomegalovirus. Most TCR sequences were observed very rarely across donors, whereas some public TCRs were present in many individuals. It was suggested by the authors that the approach could potentially be generalized to other disease states and immunological phenotypes. In vitro tests confirmed that a few of the cytomegalovirus-associated TCR beta chains recognize cytomegalovirus antigens.

The donors were included in the validation cohort of over a hundred subjects, a group kept apart from the approximately 700-subject first cohort. Library preparation was by the immunoSEQ multiplex PCR assay. In the original analysis: To diagnose cytomegalovirus status from the catalog of TCR beta chain sequences, a statistical classification framework was built. TCRdb carries this immuneACCESS record with in-frame sequences only. Its versions omit some clonotypes, under half of them owing to an unresolved V gene in the studies checked, with the rest unexplained. The DNA was the basis for D and trimming; V, J and clone size are from that table. This sample gives about 150,000 clones in total; about 86% of them show up just once. The top ten hold around 2.1% of the sample. Unmatched junction bases come to 11, with V trimmed by 0 bases and J by 4 bases. The CDR3 sequence holds 17 residues, the cysteine and phenylalanine included. Only the CDR3 part of the read is kept: 51 bases, read in frame from the first base. The germline V gene (reference sequence) gives CDR1 as SGHNT and CDR2 as YYREEE.

This clone was detected only once. Its antigen is unknown. No much larger clone exists at a distance of one base, and base qualities are not known. The sequenced sample consisted of PBMCs. Recombination linked TRBV5-4 to TRBJ1-2; TRBD1 fits 8 bases in the junction. The TCR originated in a human donor in good health. The CDR3 protein: CASSLGGQGSSSYGYTF. The nucleotides read TGTGCCAGCAGCTTGGGTGGACAGGGTAGTAGTTCCTATGGCTACACCTTC.